This T cell receptor beta chain was sequenced during a study of blood T cell repertoires in COVID-19. Across the whole study: There were acute and convalescent COVID-19 samples, and they came from the United States, Italy and Spain. PBMCs, B-cell-depleted T cells, or T cells were the source of the cDNA or gDNA that made up the material.

Per the original methods: Estimation of nucleated cell counts was performed using reference gene primer amplification. Generated by immunoSEQ multiplex PCR, the TCRdb table keeps only in-frame clones and is missing some. The V and J calls and clone size come from that table; D and trimming were worked out from the DNA. Of approximately 15,000 clones in the sample, 84% were seen once. The V end was cut by 0 bases, the J end by 2 bases, with 8 bases between. Germline-derived CDR1 and CDR2 are SQVTM and ANQGSEA. The CDR3 has 13 amino acids. This clonotype originated in a man over 45 with active COVID-19. The sequenced sample was peripheral blood. This rearrangement joins TRBV29-1 to TRBJ2-7; TRBD2 is a possible D gene (6 bases). CDR3 nucleotide sequence: TGCAGCGTTGAAGAGGCGGGAACCTACGAGCAGTACTTC. It specifies CSVEEAGTYEQYF.